This TCR beta chain originates from a study of T-cell reconstitution after alpha-beta-depleted transplantation in children. During its preparation, the TCRbeta library received unique molecular identifiers. One entry per CDR3 protein results from TCRdb running MiXCR on the PCR reads. The repertoire consists of about 600,000 distinct CDR3 sequences, with about 10% occurring once and the leading ten covering approximately 4.1%. V lost 5 bases, J lost 3 bases, and 11 bases lay in between. The CDR3 sequence is 13 residues long. Germline CDR1 and CDR2: SQVTM and ANQGSEA. In this sample, this clonotype turned up many times.

The sequence came from a human donor who donated a stem cell graft to a child with acute myeloid leukemia. The sequences come from PBMCs from the stem cell graft donor, collected from the stem cell graft. The chain joins TRBV29-1 to TRBJ2-1; the D is unclear. The CDR3, as DNA: TGCAGCGTTCGAGGCGTGAGCTACAATGAGCAGTTCTTC. It translates to CSVRGVSYNEQFF.